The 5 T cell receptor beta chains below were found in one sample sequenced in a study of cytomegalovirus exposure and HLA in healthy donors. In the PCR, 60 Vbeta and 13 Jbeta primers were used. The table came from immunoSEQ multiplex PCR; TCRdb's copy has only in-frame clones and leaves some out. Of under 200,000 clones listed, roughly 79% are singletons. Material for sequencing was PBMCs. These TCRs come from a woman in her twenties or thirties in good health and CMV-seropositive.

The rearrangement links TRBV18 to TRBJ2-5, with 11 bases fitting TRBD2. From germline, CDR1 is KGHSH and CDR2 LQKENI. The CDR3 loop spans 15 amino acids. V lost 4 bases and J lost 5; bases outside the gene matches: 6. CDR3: CASSRSGRAEETQYF. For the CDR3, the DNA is TGTGCCAGCTCACGTAGCGGGAGGGCCGAGGAGACCCAGTACTTC.

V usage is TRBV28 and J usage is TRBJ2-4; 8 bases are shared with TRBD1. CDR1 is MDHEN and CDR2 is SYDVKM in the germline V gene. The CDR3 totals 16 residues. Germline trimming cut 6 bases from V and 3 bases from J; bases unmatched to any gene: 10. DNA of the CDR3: TGTGCCAGCAGGGGGTATCAGGGGGCAGTCAAAAACATTCAGTACTTC. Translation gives CASRGYQGAVKNIQYF.

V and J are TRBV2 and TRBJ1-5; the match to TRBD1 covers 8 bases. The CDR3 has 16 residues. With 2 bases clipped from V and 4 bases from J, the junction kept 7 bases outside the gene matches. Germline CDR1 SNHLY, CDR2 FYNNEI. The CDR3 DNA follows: TGTGCCAGCAGTGAAACCAGGGGGCTAGGGAATCAGCCCCAGCATTTT. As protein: CASSETRGLGNQPQHF.

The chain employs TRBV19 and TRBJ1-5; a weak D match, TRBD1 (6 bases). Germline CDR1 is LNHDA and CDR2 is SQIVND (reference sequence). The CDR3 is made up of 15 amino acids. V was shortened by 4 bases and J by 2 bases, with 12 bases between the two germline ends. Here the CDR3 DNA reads TGTGCCAGTAGTACAGGGGTTCGTGGCAATCAGCCCCAGCATTTT. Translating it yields CASSTGVRGNQPQHF.

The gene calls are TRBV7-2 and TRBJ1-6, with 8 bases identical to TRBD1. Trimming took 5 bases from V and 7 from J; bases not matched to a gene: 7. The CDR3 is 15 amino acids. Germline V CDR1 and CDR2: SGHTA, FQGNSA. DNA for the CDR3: TGTGCCAGCAGCGGAAACAGGGGGAAAAATTCACCCCTCCACTTT. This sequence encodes CASSGNRGKNSPLHF.